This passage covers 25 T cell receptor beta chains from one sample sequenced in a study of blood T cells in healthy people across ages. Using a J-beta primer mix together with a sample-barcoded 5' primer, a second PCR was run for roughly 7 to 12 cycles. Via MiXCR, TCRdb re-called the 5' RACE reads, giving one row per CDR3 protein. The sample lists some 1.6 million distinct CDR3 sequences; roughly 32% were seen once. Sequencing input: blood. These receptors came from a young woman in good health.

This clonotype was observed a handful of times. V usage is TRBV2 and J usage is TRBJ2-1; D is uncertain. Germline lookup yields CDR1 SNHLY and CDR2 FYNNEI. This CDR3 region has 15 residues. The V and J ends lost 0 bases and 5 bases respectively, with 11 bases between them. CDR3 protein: CASSEALGWDNEQFF. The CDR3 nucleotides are TGTGCCAGCAGTGAAGCGCTTGGGTGGGACAATGAGCAGTTCTTC. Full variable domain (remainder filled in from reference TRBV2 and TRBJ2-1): EPEVTQTPSHQVTQMGQEVILRCVPISNHLYFYWYRQILGQKVEFLVSFYNNEISEKSEIFDDQFSVERPDGSNFTLKIRSTKLEDSAMYFCASSEALGWDNEQFFGPGTRLTVL.

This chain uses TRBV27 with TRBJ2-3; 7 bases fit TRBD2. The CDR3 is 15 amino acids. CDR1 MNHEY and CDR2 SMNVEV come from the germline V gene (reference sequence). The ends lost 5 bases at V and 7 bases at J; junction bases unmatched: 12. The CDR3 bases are TGTGCCAGCAGTCACGGACTAGGGATCCCTTATACGCAGTATTTT. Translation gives CASSHGLGIPYTQYF.

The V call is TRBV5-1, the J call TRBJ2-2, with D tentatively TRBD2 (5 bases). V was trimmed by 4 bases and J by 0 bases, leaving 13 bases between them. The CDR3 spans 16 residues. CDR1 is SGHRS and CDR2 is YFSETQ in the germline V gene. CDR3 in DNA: TGCGCCAGCAGCCACCCTGGCGGGCCGAACACCGGGGAGCTGTTTTTT. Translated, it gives CASSHPGGPNTGELFF. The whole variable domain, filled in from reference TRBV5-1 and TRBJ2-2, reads KAGVTQTPRYLIKTRGQQVTLSCSPISGHRSVSWYQQTPGQGLQFLFEYFSETQRNKGNFPGRFSGRQFSNSRSEMNVSTLELGDSALYLCASSHPGGPNTGELFFGEGSRLTVL.

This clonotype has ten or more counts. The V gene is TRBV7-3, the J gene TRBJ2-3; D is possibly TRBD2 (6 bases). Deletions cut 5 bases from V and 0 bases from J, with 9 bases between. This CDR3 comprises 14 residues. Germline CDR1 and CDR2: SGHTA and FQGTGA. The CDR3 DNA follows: TGTGCCAGCAGCGGGGGGTTGAGCACAGATACGCAGTATTTT. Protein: CASSGGLSTDTQYF.

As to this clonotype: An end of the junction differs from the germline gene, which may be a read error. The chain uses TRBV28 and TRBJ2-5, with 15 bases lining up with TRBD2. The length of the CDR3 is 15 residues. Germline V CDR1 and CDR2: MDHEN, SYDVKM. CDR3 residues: CACSRTSGRAETQYF. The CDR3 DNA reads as TGTGCCTGCAGCCGGACTAGCGGGAGGGCGGAGACCCAGTACTTC. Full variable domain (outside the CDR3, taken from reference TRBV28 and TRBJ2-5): DVKVTQSSRYLVKRTGEKVFLECVQDMDHENMFWYRQDPGLGLRLIYFSYDVKMKEKGDIPEGYSVSREKKERFSLILESASTNQTSMYLCACSRTSGRAETQYFGPGTRLLVL.

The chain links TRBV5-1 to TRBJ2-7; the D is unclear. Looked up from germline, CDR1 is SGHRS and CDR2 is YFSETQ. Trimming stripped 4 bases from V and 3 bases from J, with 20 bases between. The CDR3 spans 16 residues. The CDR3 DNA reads TGCGCCAGCAGCCCGCTCCCGGGCACCGGCGGCTACGAGCAGTACTTC. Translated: CASSPLPGTGGYEQYF.

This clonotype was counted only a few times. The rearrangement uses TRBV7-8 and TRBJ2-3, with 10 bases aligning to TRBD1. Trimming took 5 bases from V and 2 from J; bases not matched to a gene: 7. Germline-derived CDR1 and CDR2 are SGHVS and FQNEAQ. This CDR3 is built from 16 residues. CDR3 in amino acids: CASSRQGALNTDTQYF. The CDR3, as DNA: TGTGCCAGCAGCCGACAGGGGGCTTTAAACACAGATACGCAGTATTTT.

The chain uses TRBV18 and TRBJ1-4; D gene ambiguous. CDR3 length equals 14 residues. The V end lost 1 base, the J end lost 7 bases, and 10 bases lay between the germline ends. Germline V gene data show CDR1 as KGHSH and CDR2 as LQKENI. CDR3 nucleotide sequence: TGTGCCAGCTCACCACGACCAGATGGTGAAAAACTGTTTTTT. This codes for CASSPRPDGEKLFF.

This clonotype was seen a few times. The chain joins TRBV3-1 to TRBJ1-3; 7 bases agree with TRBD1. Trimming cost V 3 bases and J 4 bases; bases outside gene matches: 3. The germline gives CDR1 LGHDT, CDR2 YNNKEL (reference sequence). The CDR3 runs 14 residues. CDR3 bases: TGTGCCAGCAGCCAGACAGGGACCGGAAACACCATATATTTT. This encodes CASSQTGTGNTIYF.

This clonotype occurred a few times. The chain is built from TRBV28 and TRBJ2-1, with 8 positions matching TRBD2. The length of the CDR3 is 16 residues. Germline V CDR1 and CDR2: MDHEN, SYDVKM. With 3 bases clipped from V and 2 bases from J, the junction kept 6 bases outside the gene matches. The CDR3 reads CASSFSGIIPYNEQFF. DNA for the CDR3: TGTGCCAGCAGTTTTAGCGGGATTATACCCTACAATGAGCAGTTCTTC. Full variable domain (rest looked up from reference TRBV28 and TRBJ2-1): DVKVTQSSRYLVKRTGEKVFLECVQDMDHENMFWYRQDPGLGLRLIYFSYDVKMKEKGDIPEGYSVSREKKERFSLILESASTNQTSMYLCASSFSGIIPYNEQFFGPGTRLTVL.

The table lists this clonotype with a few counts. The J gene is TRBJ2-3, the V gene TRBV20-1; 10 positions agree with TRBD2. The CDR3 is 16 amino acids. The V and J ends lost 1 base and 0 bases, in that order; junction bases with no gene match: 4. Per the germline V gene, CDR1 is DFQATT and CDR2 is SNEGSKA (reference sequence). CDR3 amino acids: CSARVGTSVSTDTQYF. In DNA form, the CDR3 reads TGCAGTGCTAGAGTCGGGACTAGCGTTAGCACAGATACGCAGTATTTT.

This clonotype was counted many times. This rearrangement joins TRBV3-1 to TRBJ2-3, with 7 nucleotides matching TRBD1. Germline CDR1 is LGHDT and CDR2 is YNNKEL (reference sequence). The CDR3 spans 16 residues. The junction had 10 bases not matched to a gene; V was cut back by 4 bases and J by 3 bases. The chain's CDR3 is CASSRGTAPQTDTQYF. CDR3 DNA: TGTGCCAGCAGCCGGGGGACAGCTCCTCAGACAGATACGCAGTATTTT.

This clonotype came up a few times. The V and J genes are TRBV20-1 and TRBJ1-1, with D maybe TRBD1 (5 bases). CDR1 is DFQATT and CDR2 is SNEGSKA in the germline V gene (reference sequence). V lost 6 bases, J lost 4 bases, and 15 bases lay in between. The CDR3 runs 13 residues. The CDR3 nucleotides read TGCAGTGCCAATTACGGGGCGGCCACTGAAGCTTTCTTT. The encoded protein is CSANYGAATEAFF.

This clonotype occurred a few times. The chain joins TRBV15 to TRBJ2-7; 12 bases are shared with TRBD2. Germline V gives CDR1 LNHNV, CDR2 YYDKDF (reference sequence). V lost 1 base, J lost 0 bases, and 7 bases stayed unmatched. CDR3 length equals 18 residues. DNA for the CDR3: TGTGCCACCAGCAGAGCCCTGGGACTAGCGGGTTTCTCCTACGAGCAGTACTTC. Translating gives CATSRALGLAGFSYEQYF.

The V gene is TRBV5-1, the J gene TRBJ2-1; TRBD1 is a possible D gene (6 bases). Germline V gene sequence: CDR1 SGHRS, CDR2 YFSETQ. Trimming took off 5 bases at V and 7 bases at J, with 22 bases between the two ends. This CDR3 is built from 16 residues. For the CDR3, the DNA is TGCGCCAGCAGGTTAGGAGCGCGCAGGGGTAGTAATGAGCAGTTCTTC. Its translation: CASRLGARRGSNEQFF.

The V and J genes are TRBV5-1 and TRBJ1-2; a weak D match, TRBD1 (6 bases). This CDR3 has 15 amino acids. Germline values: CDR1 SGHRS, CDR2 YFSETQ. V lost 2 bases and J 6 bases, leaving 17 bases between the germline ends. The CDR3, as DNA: TGCGCCAGCAGCTTTGGAGGGGGACCTCTCGATGGCTACACCTTC. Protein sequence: CASSFGGGPLDGYTF.

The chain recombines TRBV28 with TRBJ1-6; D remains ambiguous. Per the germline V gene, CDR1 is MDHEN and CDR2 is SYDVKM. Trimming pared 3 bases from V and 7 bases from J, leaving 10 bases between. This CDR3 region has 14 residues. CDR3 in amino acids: CASSFGRLNSPLHF. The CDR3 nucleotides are TGTGCCAGCAGTTTTGGACGGCTAAATTCACCCCTCCACTTT.

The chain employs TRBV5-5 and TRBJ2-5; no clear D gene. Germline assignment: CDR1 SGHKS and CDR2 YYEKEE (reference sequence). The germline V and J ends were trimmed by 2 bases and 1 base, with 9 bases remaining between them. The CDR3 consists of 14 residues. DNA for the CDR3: TGTGCCAGCAGCTTTGAGAGATTCCAAGAGACCCAGTACTTC. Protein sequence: CASSFERFQETQYF.

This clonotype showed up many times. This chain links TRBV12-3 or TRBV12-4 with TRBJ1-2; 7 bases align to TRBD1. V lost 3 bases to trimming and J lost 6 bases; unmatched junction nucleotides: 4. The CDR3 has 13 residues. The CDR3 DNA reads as TGTGCCAGCAGTTTGAGGGGGCAGGATGGCTACACCTTC. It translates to CASSLRGQDGYTF.

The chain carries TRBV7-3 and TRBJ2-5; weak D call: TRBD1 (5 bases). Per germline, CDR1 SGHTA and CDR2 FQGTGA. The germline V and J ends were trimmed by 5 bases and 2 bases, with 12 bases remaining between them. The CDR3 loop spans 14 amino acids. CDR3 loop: CASSPGHAQETQYF. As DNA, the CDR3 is TGTGCCAGCAGCCCAGGGCATGCTCAAGAGACCCAGTACTTC.

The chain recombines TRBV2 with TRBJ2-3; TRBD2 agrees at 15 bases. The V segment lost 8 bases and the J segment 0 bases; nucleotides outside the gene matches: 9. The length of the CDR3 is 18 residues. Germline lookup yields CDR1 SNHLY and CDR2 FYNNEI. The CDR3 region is CASFWTSGGAPSTDTQYF. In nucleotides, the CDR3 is TGTGCCAGCTTCTGGACTAGCGGGGGGGCCCCCAGCACAGATACGCAGTATTTT. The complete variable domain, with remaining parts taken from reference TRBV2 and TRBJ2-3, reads EPEVTQTPSHQVTQMGQEVILRCVPISNHLYFYWYRQILGQKVEFLVSFYNNEISEKSEIFDDQFSVERPDGSNFTLKIRSTKLEDSAMYFCASFWTSGGAPSTDTQYFGPGTRLTVL.

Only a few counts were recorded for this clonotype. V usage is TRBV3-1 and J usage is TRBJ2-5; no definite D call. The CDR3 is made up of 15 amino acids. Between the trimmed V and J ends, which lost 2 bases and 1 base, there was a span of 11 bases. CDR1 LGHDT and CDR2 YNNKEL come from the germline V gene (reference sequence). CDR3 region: CASSQNEARQETQYF. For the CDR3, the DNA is TGTGCCAGCAGCCAAAACGAAGCACGCCAAGAGACCCAGTACTTC.

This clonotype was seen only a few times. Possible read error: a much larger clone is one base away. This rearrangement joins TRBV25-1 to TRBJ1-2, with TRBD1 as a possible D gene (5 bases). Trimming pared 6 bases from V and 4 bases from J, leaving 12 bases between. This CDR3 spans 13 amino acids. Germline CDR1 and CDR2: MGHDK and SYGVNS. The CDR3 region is CASRDPGGYGYTF. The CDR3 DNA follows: TGTGCCAGCAGGGATCCGGGGGGCTATGGCTACACCTTC.

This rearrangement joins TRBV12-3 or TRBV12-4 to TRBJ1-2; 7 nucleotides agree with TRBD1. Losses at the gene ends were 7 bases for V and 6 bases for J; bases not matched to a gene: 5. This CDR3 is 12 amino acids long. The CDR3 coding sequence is TGTGCCAGCACCCACAGGGGAAATGGCTACACCTTC. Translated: CASTHRGNGYTF.

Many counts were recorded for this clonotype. The CDR3 is CASSFVTGAINQPQHF. The CDR3 nucleotides are TGTGCCAGCAGTTTCGTGACAGGGGCCATCAATCAGCCCCAGCATTTT. The V and J genes are TRBV12-3 or TRBV12-4 and TRBJ1-5; TRBD1 matches 8 bases. The junction had 7 bases not matched to a gene; V was cut back by 3 bases and J by 3 bases. This CDR3 is 16 amino acids long.